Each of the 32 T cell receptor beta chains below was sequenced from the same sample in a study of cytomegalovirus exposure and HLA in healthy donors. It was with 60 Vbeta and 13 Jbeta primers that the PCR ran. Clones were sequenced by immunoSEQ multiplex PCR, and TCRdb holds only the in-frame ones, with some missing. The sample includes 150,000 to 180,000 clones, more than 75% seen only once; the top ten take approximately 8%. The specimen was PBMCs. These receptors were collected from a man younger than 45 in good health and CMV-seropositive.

CDR3 residues: CATSRFRLAANYEQYF. The CDR3 bases are TGTGCCACCAGCAGATTTCGACTAGCGGCTAATTACGAGCAGTACTTC. The chain recombines TRBV15 with TRBJ2-7; 9 nucleotides agree with TRBD2. V lost 2 bases to trimming and J lost 4 bases; unmatched junction nucleotides: 9. CDR3 length: 16 residues. The germline gives CDR1 LNHNV, CDR2 YYDKDF (reference sequence).

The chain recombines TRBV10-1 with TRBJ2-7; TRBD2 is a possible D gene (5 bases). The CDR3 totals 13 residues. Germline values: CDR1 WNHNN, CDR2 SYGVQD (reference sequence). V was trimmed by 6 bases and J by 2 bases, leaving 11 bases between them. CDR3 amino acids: CASSDGLTYEQYF. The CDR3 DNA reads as TGCGCCAGCAGCGATGGACTTACCTACGAGCAGTACTTC.

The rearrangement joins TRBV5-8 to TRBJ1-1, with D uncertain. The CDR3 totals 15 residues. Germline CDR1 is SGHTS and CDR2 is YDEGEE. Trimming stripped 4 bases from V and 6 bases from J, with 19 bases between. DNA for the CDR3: TGTGCCAGCAGCCACCACGAGGGATTTTTGTCTGAAGCTTTCTTT. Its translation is CASSHHEGFLSEAFF.

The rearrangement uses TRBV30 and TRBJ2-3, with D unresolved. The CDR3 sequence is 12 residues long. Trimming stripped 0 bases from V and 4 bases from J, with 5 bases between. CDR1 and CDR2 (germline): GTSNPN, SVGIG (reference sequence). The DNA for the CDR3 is TGTGCCTGGAGTGTTATATCAGATACGCAGTATTTT. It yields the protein CAWSVISDTQYF.

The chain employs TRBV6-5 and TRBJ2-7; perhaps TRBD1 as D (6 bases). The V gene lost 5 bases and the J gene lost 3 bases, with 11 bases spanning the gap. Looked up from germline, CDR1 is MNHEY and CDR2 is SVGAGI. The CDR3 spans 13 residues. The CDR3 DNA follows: TGTGCCAGCAGTCAAGGACAGCACTACGAGCAGTACTTC. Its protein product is CASSQGQHYEQYF.

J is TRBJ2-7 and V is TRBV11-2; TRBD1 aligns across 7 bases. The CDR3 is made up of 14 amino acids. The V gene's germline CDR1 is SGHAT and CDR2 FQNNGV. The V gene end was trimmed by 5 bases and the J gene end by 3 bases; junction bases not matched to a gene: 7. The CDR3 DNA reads TGTGCCAGCAGCGATGGGACAGTAGGCTACGAGCAGTACTTC. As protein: CASSDGTVGYEQYF.

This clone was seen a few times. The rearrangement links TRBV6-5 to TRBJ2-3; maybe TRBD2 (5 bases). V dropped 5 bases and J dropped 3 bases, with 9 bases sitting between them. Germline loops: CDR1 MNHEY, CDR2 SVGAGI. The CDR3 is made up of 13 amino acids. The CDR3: CASSVRETDTQYF. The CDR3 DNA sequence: TGTGCCAGCAGTGTAAGGGAGACAGATACGCAGTATTTT.

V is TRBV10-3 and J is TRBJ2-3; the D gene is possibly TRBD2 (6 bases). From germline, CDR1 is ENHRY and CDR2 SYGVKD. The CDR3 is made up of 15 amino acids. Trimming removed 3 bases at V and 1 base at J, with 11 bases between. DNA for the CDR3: TGTGCCATCAGTGACTTAGGAGGGGGCACAGATACGCAGTATTTT. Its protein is CAISDLGGGTDTQYF.

The CDR3 reads CASKVTLSTDTQYF. As DNA, the CDR3 is TGTGCCAGCAAGGTGACACTTAGCACAGATACGCAGTATTTT. This chain joins TRBV6-6 and TRBJ2-3; D is ambiguous. Germline V gene lookup returns CDR1 MNHNY and CDR2 SVGAGI (reference sequence). The CDR3 has 14 residues. The V and J ends lost 7 bases and 0 bases respectively, with 11 bases between them.

CDR3 sequence reads: CASSLRSLSDTQYF. The DNA for the CDR3 is TGTGCCAGCAGCTTAAGGAGTCTGTCGGATACGCAGTATTTT. The V call is TRBV11-2, the J call TRBJ2-3; D is undetermined. V lost 2 bases, J lost 6 bases, and 12 bases lay in between. CDR3 length: 14 amino acids. Germline loops: CDR1 SGHAT, CDR2 FQNNGV.

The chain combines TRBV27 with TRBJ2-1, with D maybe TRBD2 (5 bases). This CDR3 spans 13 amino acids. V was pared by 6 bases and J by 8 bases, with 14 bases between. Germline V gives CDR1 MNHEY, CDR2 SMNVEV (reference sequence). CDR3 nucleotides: TGTGCCAGCAGAAAACTAGAAAAGGATGAGCAGTTCTTC. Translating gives CASRKLEKDEQFF.

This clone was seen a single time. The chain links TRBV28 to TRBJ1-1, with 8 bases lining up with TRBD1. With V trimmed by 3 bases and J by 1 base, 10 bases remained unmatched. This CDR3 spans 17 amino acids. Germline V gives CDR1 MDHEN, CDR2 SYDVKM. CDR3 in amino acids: CASSLETGVRWNTEAFF. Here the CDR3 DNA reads TGTGCCAGCAGTTTGGAGACAGGGGTTCGATGGAACACTGAAGCTTTCTTT. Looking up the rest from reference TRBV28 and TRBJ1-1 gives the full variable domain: DVKVTQSSRYLVKRTGEKVFLECVQDMDHENMFWYRQDPGLGLRLIYFSYDVKMKEKGDIPEGYSVSREKKERFSLILESASTNQTSMYLCASSLETGVRWNTEAFFGQGTRLTVV.

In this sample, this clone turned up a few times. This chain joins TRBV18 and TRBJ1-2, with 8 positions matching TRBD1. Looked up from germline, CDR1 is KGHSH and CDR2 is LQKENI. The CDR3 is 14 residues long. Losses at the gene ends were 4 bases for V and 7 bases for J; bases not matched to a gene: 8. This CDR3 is CASSLDRVSGGYTF. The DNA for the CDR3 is TGTGCCAGCTCACTGGACAGGGTTTCGGGTGGCTACACCTTC.

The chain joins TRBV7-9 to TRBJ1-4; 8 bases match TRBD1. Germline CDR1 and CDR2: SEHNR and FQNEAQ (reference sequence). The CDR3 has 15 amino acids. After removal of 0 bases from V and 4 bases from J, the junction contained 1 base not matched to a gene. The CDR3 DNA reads TGTGCCAGCAGCTTAGCACAGGGGGTTAATGAAAAACTGTTTTTT. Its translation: CASSLAQGVNEKLFF.

The CDR3: CASTEGVLTGELFF. As DNA, the CDR3 is TGTGCCAGCACAGAGGGAGTTTTGACCGGGGAGCTGTTTTTT. The genes are TRBV5-6 and TRBJ2-2; weak D call: TRBD2 (5 bases). CDR3 length equals 14 residues. V lost 6 bases to trimming and J lost 5 bases, with 14 bases between them. Germline lookup yields CDR1 SGHDT and CDR2 YYEEEE.

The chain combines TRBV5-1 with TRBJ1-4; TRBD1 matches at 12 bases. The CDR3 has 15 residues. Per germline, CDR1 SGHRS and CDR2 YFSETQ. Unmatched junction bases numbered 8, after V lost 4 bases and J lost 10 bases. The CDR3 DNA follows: TGCGCCAGCAGCCGAGGGACAGGGGGCGAGGGAAAACTGTTTTTT. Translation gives CASSRGTGGEGKLFF.

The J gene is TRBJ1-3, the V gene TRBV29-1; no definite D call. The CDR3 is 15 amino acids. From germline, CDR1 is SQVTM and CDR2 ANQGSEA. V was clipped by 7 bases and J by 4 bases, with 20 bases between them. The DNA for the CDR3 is TGCAGCGCACACCGGCGGGAGGACCTAGGAAACACCATATATTTT. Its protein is CSAHRREDLGNTIYF. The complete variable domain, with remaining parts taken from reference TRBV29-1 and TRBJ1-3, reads SAVISQKPSRDICQRGTSLTIQCQVDSQVTMMFWYRQQPGQSLTLIATANQGSEATYESGFVIDKFPISRPNLTFSTLTVSNMSPEDSSIYLCSAHRREDLGNTIYFGEGSWLTVV.

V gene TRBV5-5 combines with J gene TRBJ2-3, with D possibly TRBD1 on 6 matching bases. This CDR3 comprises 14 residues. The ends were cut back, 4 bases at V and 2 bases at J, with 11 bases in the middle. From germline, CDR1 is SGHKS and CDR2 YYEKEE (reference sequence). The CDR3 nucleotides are TGTGCCAGCAGCGTCGGACAGTACACAGATACGCAGTATTTT. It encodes CASSVGQYTDTQYF.

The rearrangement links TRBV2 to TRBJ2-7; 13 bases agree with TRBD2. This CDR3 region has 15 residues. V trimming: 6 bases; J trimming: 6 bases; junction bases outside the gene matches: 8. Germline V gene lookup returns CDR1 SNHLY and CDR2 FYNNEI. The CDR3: CASRSQGLAGSEQYF. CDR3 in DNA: TGTGCCAGCAGATCACAGGGACTAGCGGGGAGCGAGCAGTACTTC.

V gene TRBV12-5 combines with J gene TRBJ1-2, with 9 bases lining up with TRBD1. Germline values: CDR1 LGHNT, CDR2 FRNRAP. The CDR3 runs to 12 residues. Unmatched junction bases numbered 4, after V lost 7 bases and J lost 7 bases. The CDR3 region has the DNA TGTGCTAGTGCTCCGACAGGGGGTGGCTACACCTTC. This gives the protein CASAPTGGGYTF. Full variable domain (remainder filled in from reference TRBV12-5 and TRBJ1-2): DARVTQTPRHKVTEMGQEVTMRCQPILGHNTVFWYRQTMMQGLELLAYFRNRAPLDDSGMPKDRFSAEMPDATLATLKIQPSEPRDSAVYFCASAPTGGGYTFGSGTRLTVV.

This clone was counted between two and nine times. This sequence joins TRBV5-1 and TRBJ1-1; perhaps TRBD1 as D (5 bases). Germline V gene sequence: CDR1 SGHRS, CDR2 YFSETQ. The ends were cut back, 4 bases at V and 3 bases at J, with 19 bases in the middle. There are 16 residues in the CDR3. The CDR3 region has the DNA TGCGCCAGCAGCGGAAATCAAGGGGTTGTGTACACTGAAGCTTTCTTT. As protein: CASSGNQGVVYTEAFF.

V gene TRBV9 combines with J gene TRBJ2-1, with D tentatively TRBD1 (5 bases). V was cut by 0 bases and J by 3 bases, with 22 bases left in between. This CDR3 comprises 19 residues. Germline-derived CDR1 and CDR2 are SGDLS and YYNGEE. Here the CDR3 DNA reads TGTGCCAGCAGCGTAGGAACTGGGGCCAAAACCAGACTCTACAATGAGCAGTTCTTC. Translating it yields CASSVGTGAKTRLYNEQFF.

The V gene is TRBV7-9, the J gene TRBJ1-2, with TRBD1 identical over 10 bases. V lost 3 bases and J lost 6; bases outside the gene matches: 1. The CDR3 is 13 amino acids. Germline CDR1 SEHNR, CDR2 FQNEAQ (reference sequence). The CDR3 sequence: CASSFGTGDGYTF. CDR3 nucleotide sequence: TGTGCCAGCAGCTTCGGGACAGGGGATGGCTACACCTTC.

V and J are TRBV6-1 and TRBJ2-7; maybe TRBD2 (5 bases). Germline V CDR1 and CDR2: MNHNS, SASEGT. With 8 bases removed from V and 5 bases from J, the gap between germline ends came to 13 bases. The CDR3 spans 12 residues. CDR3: CASSGGPHEQYF. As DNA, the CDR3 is TGTGCCAGCTCGGGCGGGCCCCACGAGCAGTACTTC.

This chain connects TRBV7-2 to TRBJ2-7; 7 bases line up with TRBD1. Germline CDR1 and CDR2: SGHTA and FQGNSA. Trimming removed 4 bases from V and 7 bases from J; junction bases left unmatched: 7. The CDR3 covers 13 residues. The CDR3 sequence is CASSSDRSWEQYF. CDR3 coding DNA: TGTGCCAGCAGCTCGGACAGGTCGTGGGAGCAGTACTTC.

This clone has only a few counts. Here the CDR3 DNA reads TGTGCCAGCAGCCAAGCGACAAACATGAACACTGAAGCTTTCTTT. This encodes CASSQATNMNTEAFF. The chain joins TRBV4-2 to TRBJ1-1; unclear D gene. This CDR3 contains 15 residues. Germline values: CDR1 LGHNA, CDR2 YNFKEQ. Trimming cost V 1 base and J 0 bases, with 9 bases left between them.

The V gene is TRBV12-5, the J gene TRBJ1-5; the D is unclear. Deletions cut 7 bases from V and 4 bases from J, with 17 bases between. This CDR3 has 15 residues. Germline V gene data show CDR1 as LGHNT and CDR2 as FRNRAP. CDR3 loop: CASALRPGGNQPQHF. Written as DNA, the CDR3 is TGTGCTAGTGCCTTGAGGCCCGGCGGGAATCAGCCCCAGCATTTT.

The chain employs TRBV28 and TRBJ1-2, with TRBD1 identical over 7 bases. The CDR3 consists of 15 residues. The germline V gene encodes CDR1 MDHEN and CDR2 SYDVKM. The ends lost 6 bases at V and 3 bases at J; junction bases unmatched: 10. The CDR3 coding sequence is TGTGCCAGCAGATACCGGGACAGAAAACACTATGGCTACACCTTC. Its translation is CASRYRDRKHYGYTF.

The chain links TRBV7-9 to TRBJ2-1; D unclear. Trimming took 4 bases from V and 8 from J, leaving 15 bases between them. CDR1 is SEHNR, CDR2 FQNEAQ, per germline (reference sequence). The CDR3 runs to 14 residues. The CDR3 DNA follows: TGTGCCAGCAGCTCGGCGACTGGGTGGGATGAGCAGTTCTTC. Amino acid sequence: CASSSATGWDEQFF. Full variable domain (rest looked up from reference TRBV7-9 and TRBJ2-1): DTGVSQNPRHKITKRGQNVTFRCDPISEHNRLYWYRQTLGQGPEFLTYFQNEAQLEKSRLLSDRFSAERPKGSFSTLEIQRTEQGDSAMYLCASSSATGWDEQFFGPGTRLTVL.

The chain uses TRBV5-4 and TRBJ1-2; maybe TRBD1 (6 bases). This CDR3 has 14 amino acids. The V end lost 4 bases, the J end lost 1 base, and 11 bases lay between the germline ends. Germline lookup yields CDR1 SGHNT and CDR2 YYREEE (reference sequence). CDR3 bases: TGTGCCAGCAGCCCGGACAGAGTTAACTATGGCTACACCTTC. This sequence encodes CASSPDRVNYGYTF.

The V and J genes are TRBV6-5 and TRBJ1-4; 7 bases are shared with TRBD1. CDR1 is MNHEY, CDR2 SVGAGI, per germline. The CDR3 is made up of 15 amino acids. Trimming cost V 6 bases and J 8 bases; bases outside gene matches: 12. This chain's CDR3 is CASSPLRQGSEKLFF. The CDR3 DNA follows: TGTGCCAGCAGCCCTCTGCGACAGGGTAGCGAAAAACTGTTTTTT.

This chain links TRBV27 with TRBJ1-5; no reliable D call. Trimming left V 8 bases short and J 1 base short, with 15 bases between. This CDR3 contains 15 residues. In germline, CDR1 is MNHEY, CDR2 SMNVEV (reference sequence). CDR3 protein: CASAKRTESNQPQHF. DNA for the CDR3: TGTGCCAGCGCGAAACGTACAGAGAGCAATCAGCCCCAGCATTTT.